One and the same sample provided the 18 T cell receptor beta chains below, sequenced in a study of blood T cell repertoires in COVID-19. Measured with immunoSEQ multiplex PCR; TCRdb has only the in-frame clones, and not every one. Here the sample spans roughly 100,000 clones, roughly 71% being singletons. Sequencing was done on a sample of peripheral blood. The source of these receptors is a woman aged 80 or over with acute or convalescent COVID-19.

This clone was observed a handful of times. The chain joins TRBV5-1 to TRBJ2-1; D remains ambiguous. Germline lookup yields CDR1 SGHRS and CDR2 YFSETQ. CDR3 length: 13 amino acids. Trimming took off 4 bases at V and 5 bases at J, with 10 bases between the two ends. The CDR3 DNA sequence: TGCGCCAGCAGCACGGAGATAAACAATGAGCAGTTCTTC. Its protein product is CASSTEINNEQFF.

This clone was seen once. V usage is TRBV13 and J usage is TRBJ2-1; TRBD1 matches 8 bases. Germline V gene data show CDR1 as PRHDT and CDR2 as FYEKMQ (reference sequence). The CDR3 covers 14 residues. J lost 9 bases, V lost 0 bases, and 4 bases had no gene match. The chain's CDR3 is CASSLGDRDGEQFF. CDR3 sequence (DNA): TGTGCCAGCAGCTTAGGGGACAGGGACGGTGAGCAGTTCTTC.

A remark on this clone: One junction end does not reproduce the germline sequence, and a read error may be involved. The chain carries TRBV6-4 and TRBJ1-2; 8 bases line up with TRBD1. Germline V gives CDR1 MRHNA, CDR2 SNTAGT. This CDR3 contains 16 residues. The CDR3 coding sequence is TGTGCCAGCAATGACAGGGGCCGCCCAAGGAACTATGGCTACACCTTC. Protein product: CASNDRGRPRNYGYTF.

This clone occurred once. The rearrangement joins TRBV5-1 to TRBJ2-7, with D perhaps TRBD1 (6 bases). V lost 4 bases and J 3 bases, leaving 20 bases between the germline ends. Germline V lookup: CDR1 SGHRS, CDR2 YFSETQ. The CDR3 has 16 amino acids. CDR3 protein: CASSLSTGPVSYEQYF. The CDR3 DNA reads TGCGCCAGCAGCCTAAGTACAGGGCCGGTGAGCTACGAGCAGTACTTC.

This clone occurred once. J is TRBJ2-4 and V is TRBV5-4; 7 bases align to TRBD1. This CDR3 comprises 13 residues. CDR1 is SGHNT and CDR2 is YYREEE in the germline V gene (reference sequence). V lost 4 bases, J lost 7 bases, and 5 bases stayed unmatched. The CDR3: CASSLDRANIQYF. The CDR3 nucleotides read TGTGCCAGCAGCCTTGACAGGGCGAACATTCAGTACTTC.

The rearrangement uses TRBV2 and TRBJ1-3, with D perhaps TRBD1 (6 bases). The V and J ends lost 7 bases and 0 bases respectively, with 10 bases between them. The length of the CDR3 is 14 residues. Per germline, CDR1 SNHLY and CDR2 FYNNEI. CDR3 DNA sequence: TGTGCCAGCAAGAGGGACATCTCTGGAAACACCATATATTTT. Translation gives CASKRDISGNTIYF.

This clone was seen a few times. The chain has TRBV18 and TRBJ2-7; TRBD1 is a possible D gene (5 bases). Germline loops: CDR1 KGHSH, CDR2 LQKENI. This CDR3 has 17 amino acids. V was shortened by 1 base and J by 0 bases, with 16 bases between the two germline ends. CDR3 residues: CASSPRSGAGLSYEQYF. CDR3 in DNA: TGTGCCAGCTCACCACGGTCCGGCGCAGGGCTCTCCTACGAGCAGTACTTC.

The chain is built from TRBV7-9 and TRBJ1-1, with no clear D. Germline V CDR1 and CDR2: SEHNR, FQNEAQ (reference sequence). CDR3 length: 14 amino acids. V lost 7 bases to trimming and J lost 0 bases, with 12 bases between them. The CDR3 sequence is CASTKGEVNTEAFF. As DNA, the CDR3 is TGTGCCAGCACCAAGGGCGAAGTGAACACTGAAGCTTTCTTT. The variable domain in full, with the rest retrieved from reference TRBV7-9 and TRBJ1-1, is DTGVSQNPRHKITKRGQNVTFRCDPISEHNRLYWYRQTLGQGPEFLTYFQNEAQLEKSRLLSDRFSAERPKGSFSTLEIQRTEQGDSAMYLCASTKGEVNTEAFFGQGTRLTVV.

V and J are TRBV28 and TRBJ2-7; the match to TRBD2 covers 7 bases. This CDR3 has 15 residues. Germline CDR1 and CDR2: MDHEN and SYDVKM. The V gene end was trimmed by 2 bases and the J gene end by 2 bases; junction bases not matched to a gene: 6. CDR3 residues: CASSLTASGAYEQYF. The CDR3 DNA sequence: TGTGCCAGCAGTTTAACAGCTAGCGGTGCCTACGAGCAGTACTTC.

The chain recombines TRBV7-9 with TRBJ2-5; 10 positions match TRBD2. V was clipped by 5 bases and J by 5 bases; unmatched bases: 8. The CDR3 totals 15 residues. CDR1 is SEHNR and CDR2 is FQNEAQ in the germline V gene (reference sequence). The CDR3: CASSRLAGGPETQYF. The DNA of the CDR3 is TGTGCCAGCAGCAGATTAGCGGGGGGACCTGAGACCCAGTACTTC.

V is TRBV7-2 and J is TRBJ1-1; 7 bases are shared with TRBD1. J lost 1 base, V lost 5 bases, and 7 bases had no gene match. CDR1 and CDR2 from the germline V gene are SGHTA and FQGNSA. The CDR3 contains 15 residues. CDR3 DNA sequence: TGTGCCAGCAGCACTCTAGGGACAGAGAACACTGAAGCTTTCTTT. This encodes CASSTLGTENTEAFF.

The genes are TRBV19 and TRBJ1-2, with 7 bases fitting TRBD1. This CDR3 spans 16 amino acids. Germline assignment: CDR1 LNHDA and CDR2 SQIVND (reference sequence). Trimming cost V 6 bases and J 4 bases; bases outside gene matches: 14. CDR3 residues: CASSTEGTAPGYGYTF. The CDR3 nucleotides are TGTGCCAGTAGCACCGAAGGGACAGCCCCCGGCTATGGCTACACCTTC.

The chain couples TRBV5-1 to TRBJ2-5; D call uncertain. V lost 4 bases and J lost 3, with 10 bases in between. The CDR3 length is 13 residues. The germline V gene encodes CDR1 SGHRS and CDR2 YFSETQ. This CDR3 is CASSAQVEETQYF. Written as DNA, the CDR3 is TGCGCCAGCAGCGCCCAGGTAGAAGAGACCCAGTACTTC.

This clone came up once. Here the CDR3 DNA reads TGTGCCAGCTCACCCTTTATGACAGAAGAAACTGAAGCTTTCTTT. It codes for CASSPFMTEETEAFF. This sequence joins TRBV18 and TRBJ1-1; tentatively, D is TRBD1 (5 bases). From germline, CDR1 is KGHSH and CDR2 LQKENI. This CDR3 has 15 amino acids. The germline V and J ends were trimmed by 3 bases and 5 bases, with 16 bases remaining between them.

This clone was seen a single time. The CDR3 here is CASSVGTFNGYTF. In DNA form, the CDR3 reads TGTGCCAGCAGCGTCGGGACATTTAATGGCTACACCTTC. The chain uses TRBV7-9 and TRBJ1-2, with TRBD1 as a possible D gene (6 bases). Germline CDR1 and CDR2: SEHNR and FQNEAQ (reference sequence). V was shortened by 5 bases and J by 6 bases, with 13 bases between the two germline ends. The CDR3 covers 13 residues. The full variable domain, with the rest looked up from reference TRBV7-9 and TRBJ1-2, is DTGVSQNPRHKITKRGQNVTFRCDPISEHNRLYWYRQTLGQGPEFLTYFQNEAQLEKSRLLSDRFSAERPKGSFSTLEIQRTEQGDSAMYLCASSVGTFNGYTFGSGTRLTVV.

This clone was observed a handful of times. The chain recombines TRBV10-3 with TRBJ1-5; a possible D gene is TRBD1 (6 bases). Trimming stripped 4 bases from V and 6 bases from J, with 10 bases between. The CDR3 consists of 13 residues. The germline V gene has CDR1 ENHRY and CDR2 SYGVKD. The CDR3 nucleotides are TGTGCCATCAGTGGGACAGATACTCAGCCCCAGCATTTT. It yields the protein CAISGTDTQPQHF.

The V gene is TRBV7-3, the J gene TRBJ2-2; 9 bases match TRBD2. This CDR3 is built from 16 residues. J was trimmed by 4 bases and V by 5 bases; bases with no gene match: 8. CDR1 is SGHTA and CDR2 is FQGTGA in the germline V gene. The CDR3 DNA sequence: TGTGCCAGCAGCCTCAACGCACTAGCGGGCACCGGGGAGCTGTTTTTT. Its translation is CASSLNALAGTGELFF.

The chain has TRBV7-2 and TRBJ1-6, with TRBD1 as a possible D gene (6 bases). Germline loops: CDR1 SGHTA, CDR2 FQGNSA. Trimming pared 5 bases from V and 0 bases from J, leaving 8 bases between. The CDR3 runs 15 residues. The CDR3 loop reads CASSPDSSYNSPLHF. CDR3 DNA: TGTGCCAGCAGCCCGGACAGCTCCTATAATTCACCCCTCCACTTT.